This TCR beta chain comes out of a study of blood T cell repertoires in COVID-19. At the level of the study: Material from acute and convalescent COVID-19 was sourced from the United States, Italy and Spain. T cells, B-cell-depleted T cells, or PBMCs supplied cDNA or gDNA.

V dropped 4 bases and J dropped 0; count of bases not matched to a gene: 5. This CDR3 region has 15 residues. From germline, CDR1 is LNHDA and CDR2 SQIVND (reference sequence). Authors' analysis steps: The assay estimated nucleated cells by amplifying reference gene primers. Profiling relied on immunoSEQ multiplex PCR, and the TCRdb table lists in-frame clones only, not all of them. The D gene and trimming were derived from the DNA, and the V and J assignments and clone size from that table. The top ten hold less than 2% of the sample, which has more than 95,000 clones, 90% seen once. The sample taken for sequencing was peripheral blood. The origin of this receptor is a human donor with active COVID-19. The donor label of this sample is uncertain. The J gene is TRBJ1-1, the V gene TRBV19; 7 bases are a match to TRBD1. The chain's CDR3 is CASSKPGQMNTEAFF. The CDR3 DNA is TGTGCCAGTAGTAAACCGGGACAGATGAACACTGAAGCTTTCTTT.